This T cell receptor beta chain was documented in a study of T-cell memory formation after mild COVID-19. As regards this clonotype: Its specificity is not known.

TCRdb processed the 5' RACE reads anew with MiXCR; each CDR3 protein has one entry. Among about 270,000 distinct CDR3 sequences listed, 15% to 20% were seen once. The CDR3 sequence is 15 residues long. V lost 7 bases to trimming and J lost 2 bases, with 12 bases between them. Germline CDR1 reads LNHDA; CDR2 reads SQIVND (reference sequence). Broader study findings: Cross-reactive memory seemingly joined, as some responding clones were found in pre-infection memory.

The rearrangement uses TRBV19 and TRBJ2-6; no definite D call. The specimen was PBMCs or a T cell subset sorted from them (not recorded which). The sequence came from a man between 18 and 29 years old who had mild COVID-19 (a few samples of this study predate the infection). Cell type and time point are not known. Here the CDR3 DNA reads TGTGCCAGTATCGGTTCCGGGCCTGGGGCCAACGTCCTGACTTTC. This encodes CASIGSGPGANVLTF.